What follows describes a single T cell receptor beta chain. Only in-frame clones appear in the TCRdb table, and some are missing; sequencing was by immunoSEQ multiplex PCR. The table records over 200,000 clones, roughly 80% of them present only once. These data come from a study of blood T cell repertoires in COVID-19. The V and J ends lost 8 bases and 7 bases, in that order; junction bases with no gene match: 8. This CDR3 contains 13 residues. Germline V gives CDR1 SNHLY, CDR2 FYNNEI. The chain combines TRBV2 with TRBJ1-2; the match to TRBD1 covers 9 bases. This clonotype was sampled from a human donor in a cohort sampled during active COVID-19. The specimen was peripheral blood. The CDR3 region has the DNA TGTGCCAGCGTGGCCGGGACAGGGAGTGGCTACACCTTC. Its translation: CASVAGTGSGYTF.